The rows below give T cell receptor beta chains drawn from one sample of a study of shared clonotypes between healthy human individuals. Repertoires were generated with immunoSEQ multiplex PCR, while TCRdb's copy carries only in-frame clones and drops some. The sample holds some 580,000 clones; roughly 98% are singletons and the top ten take 0.3%. What was sequenced was naive CD8+ T cells sorted from blood. The origin of the receptors is a man between 25 and 39 years old in good health. CDR3s include the opening cysteine and the closing phenylalanine or tryptophan. The D gene is left open where the match is weak.

>TRBV4-2|-|TRBJ2-7
TGTGCCAGCAGCCAACGTAGGTGGGGGGAGCAGTACTTC
CASSQRRWGEQYF
>TRBV27|-|TRBJ2-5
TGTGCCAGCAGTCCTCAGACGTACCAAGAGACCCAGTACTTC
CASSPQTYQETQYF
>TRBV27|TRBD2|TRBJ2-2
TGTGCCAGCATCGGGACTAGCGGGTACACCGGGGAGCTGTTTTTT
CASIGTSGYTGELFF
>TRBV4-3|-|TRBJ2-7
TGCGCCAGCAGCCAAGGTAGCGGCTCCTACGAGCAGTACTTC
CASSQGSGSYEQYF
>TRBV14|TRBD1|TRBJ2-7
TGTGCCAGCAGCCAATCCCTCTTCACAGGGGGCAGTTACGAGCAGTACTTC
CASSQSLFTGGSYEQYF
>TRBV7-9|TRBD2|TRBJ2-2
TGTGCCAGCAGCTCAGAACTAGCGGGAGCTACCGGGGAGCTGTTTTTT
CASSSELAGATGELFF
>TRBV2|-|TRBJ1-1
TGTGCCAGCAGTGACAGGGATCATAACACTGAAGCTTTCTTT
CASSDRDHNTEAFF
>TRBV13|-|TRBJ2-7
TGTGCCAGCAGCCGGCACGAGGGGTCCGTCGGCTACGAGCAGTACTTC
CASSRHEGSVGYEQYF
>TRBV6-5|TRBD1|TRBJ2-2
TGTGCCAGCAGTTACGGGACAGGGTCCCCCGGGGAGCTGTTTTTT
CASSYGTGSPGELFF
>TRBV29-1|TRBD2|TRBJ2-1
TGCAGCGTTGAATGGAGCGGGAGGGGAAATGAGCAGTTCTTC
CSVEWSGRGNEQFF
>TRBV7-9|-|TRBJ2-7
TGTGCCAGCAGCACCCGGGACGCCTACGAGCAGTACTTC
CASSTRDAYEQYF
>TRBV7-3|-|TRBJ2-3
TGTGCCAGCAGCTTAGGCTCAGGGTCCCCAGATACGCAGTATTTT
CASSLGSGSPDTQYF
>TRBV15|-|TRBJ2-7
TGTGCCACCAGCATACGCCCCCAGGGACAAAGGTACGAGCAGTACTTC
CATSIRPQGQRYEQYF
>TRBV5-4|-|TRBJ1-1
TGTGCCAGCAGCTTGGATTTTGAGTTGAACACTGAAGCTTTCTTT
CASSLDFELNTEAFF
>TRBV10-2|TRBD2|TRBJ2-1
TGCGCCAGCAGTGCCGGACTAGCGGGGGGTTGGAATGAGCAGTTCTTC
CASSAGLAGGWNEQFF
>TRBV5-1|-|TRBJ2-7
TGCGCCAGCAGCTTGGGACATACTCAATACGAGCAGTACTTC
CASSLGHTQYEQYF
>TRBV4-1|-|TRBJ1-1
TGCGCCAGCAGACAACAGGAAGGCACTGAAGCTTTCTTT
CASRQQEGTEAFF
>TRBV19|-|TRBJ2-2
TGTGCCAGTAGTATTAGTCTCTCACAGGTCAACACCGGGGAGCTGTTTTTT
CASSISLSQVNTGELFF
>TRBV2|-|TRBJ2-1
TGTGCCAGCAGTGAGACCAGACTCTCCTACAATGAGCAGTTCTTC
CASSETRLSYNEQFF
>TRBV7-4|TRBD2|TRBJ2-3
TGTGCCAGCAGCTTAGGGACTAGCGGAGCAGATACGCAGTATTTT
CASSLGTSGADTQYF
>TRBV30|-|TRBJ2-2
TGTGCCTGGAGTGTACTAGGGGAGCTGTTTTTT
CAWSVLGELFF
>TRBV4-1|TRBD1|TRBJ2-7
TGCGCCAGCAGCTCCCCGGGACAGGGGGATTACGAGCAGTACTTC
CASSSPGQGDYEQYF
>TRBV7-2|TRBD2|TRBJ2-4
TGTGCCAGCAGCTCCTCATTGGCGGGAGTAGTAGCCAAAAACATTCAGTACTTC
CASSSSLAGVVAKNIQYF
>TRBV14|-|TRBJ2-7
TGTGCCAGCAGCCAAGACCCGGGAGTCCCCTACGAGCAGTACTTC
CASSQDPGVPYEQYF
>TRBV27|TRBD1|TRBJ2-7
TGTGCCAGCAGCGAGACAGGGGGCGACTACGAGCAGTACTTC
CASSETGGDYEQYF
>TRBV28|TRBD2|TRBJ2-1
TGTGCCAGCAGTCCTTTTAGCGGGAGGGCCAATGAGCAGTTCTTC
CASSPFSGRANEQFF
>TRBV6-6|-|TRBJ2-2
TGTGCCAGCAGTTACAGAGCCGGGGAGCTGTTTTTT
CASSYRAGELFF
>TRBV30|-|TRBJ2-7
TGTGCCTGGATACAGGAACGGGGAACCTACGAGCAGTACTTC
CAWIQERGTYEQYF
>TRBV29-1|-|TRBJ2-3
TGCAGCGTTGAAGTGGAGGGGGCAGGAGATACGCAGTATTTT
CSVEVEGAGDTQYF
>TRBV11-2|-|TRBJ2-7
TGTGCCAGCATGTACCAGACCGACGAGCAGTACTTC
CASMYQTDEQYF
>TRBV5-6|-|TRBJ1-5
TGTGCCAGCAGCTTGGCAGGGGCTAATCAGCCCCAGCATTTT
CASSLAGANQPQHF
>TRBV19|-|TRBJ2-7
TGTGCCAGTAGTATGGTTTACGGAGACTACGAGCAGTACTTC
CASSMVYGDYEQYF
>TRBV9|-|TRBJ1-4
TGTGCCAGCAGCGTAGGGCAGGGTAATGAAAAACTGTTTTTT
CASSVGQGNEKLFF